This TCR beta chain came from a study of blood T cell repertoires in COVID-19. Trimming at V came to 5 bases and at J to 2 bases, leaving 7 bases not matched to a gene. CDR1 and CDR2 (germline): SGHVS, FNYEAQ. The CDR3 covers 15 residues. Sequencing was performed with immunoSEQ multiplex PCR; in TCRdb, only in-frame clones are kept and a portion is missing. The data contain about 200,000 clones, 82% of them singletons. The TCR was taken from an older woman with COVID-19, enrolled during active disease. The chain joins TRBV7-6 to TRBJ2-3; 7 bases are a match to TRBD2. Source material: peripheral blood. CDR3 nucleotide sequence: TGTGCCAGCAGCCCGAGCGGGGAGACCACAGATACGCAGTATTTT. Protein sequence: CASSPSGETTDTQYF.